The TCR beta chain described here comes from a study of T cell changes during pregnancy in multiple sclerosis. Data came from immunoSEQ multiplex PCR; TCRdb stores just in-frame clones and leaves some out. The sample holds tens of thousands of clones; roughly nine tenths are singletons and the top ten take around 4.8%. Between the trimmed V and J ends, which lost 3 bases and 5 bases, there was a span of 13 bases. Germline V gene data show CDR1 as SEHNR and CDR2 as FQNEAQ (reference sequence). This CDR3 region has 14 residues. V usage is TRBV7-9 and J usage is TRBJ2-5; the D gene is possibly TRBD1 (6 bases). The sample in question was peripheral blood, obtained in the first trimester of pregnancy. The source is a female donor in good health, enrolled as a control in a pregnancy study. In DNA, the CDR3 is TGTGCCAGCAGCTTTGGTAACAGGGACGAGACCCAGTACTTC. Translating it yields CASSFGNRDETQYF.